This T cell receptor (beta chain) derives from a study of CD8 T cells in ankylosing spondylitis. Whole-study results and caveats: There was reportedly significant enrichment of clones that were disease-linked in matched ankylosing spondylitis synovial fluid. CD8+ disease-linked clones were present at relatively low frequencies in blood. Prior work had noted some motif variants in reactive arthritis blood and synovial fluid. Among TCR beta sequences, a motif of several highly homologous variants appeared characteristic of ankylosing spondylitis blood.

Germline loops: CDR1 SGHTA, CDR2 FQGTGA. V gave up 0 bases and J gave up 2 bases, with 9 bases separating them. CDR3 size: 15 residues. A few counts support this clonotype. The antigen is not known. TCR beta libraries were made by quantitative 5'-RACE with molecular barcodes. TCRdb fed the 5' RACE reads into MiXCR, producing one record per CDR3 protein. The sample consists of 390,000 or so distinct CDR3 sequences, approximately 20% of them appearing once. The sequenced sample was blood, either unsorted or a sorted T cell fraction (not recorded which). This clonotype was obtained from a male donor with ankylosing spondylitis. The chain has TRBV7-3 and TRBJ2-3; D may be TRBD2 (5 bases). The CDR3 DNA is TGTGCCAGCAGCTTAACAGGAGGTGTCACAGATACGCAGTATTTT. It codes for CASSLTGGVTDTQYF.